A selection of T cell receptor beta chains follows, all from one sample in a study of cytomegalovirus exposure and HLA in healthy donors. The data were produced by immunoSEQ multiplex PCR, yet TCRdb's version contains in-frame clones alone and is incomplete. The table shows around 140,000 clones, with 61% occurring only once. Sequenced sample: PBMCs. The receptors were gathered from a male donor in good health and CMV-seronegative. CDR3s include the opening cysteine and the closing phenylalanine or tryptophan. D genes are given only for firm matches. Clone size is not always given. Where it is, it says once, few, many or a class for expanded clones.

D gene: TRBD1; clone size: NA; V gene: TRBV4-1; J gene: TRBJ1-4; CDR3 DNA: TGCGCCAGCAGCCCCCAAGGGGACAGGCCCCATGAAAAACTGTTTTTT; CDR3 protein: CASSPQGDRPHEKLFF
D gene: NA; clone size: NA; V gene: TRBV9; J gene: TRBJ1-4; CDR3 DNA: TGTGCCAGCAGCGAGAGCGGTTCTCCAACTAATGAAAAACTGTTTTTT; CDR3 protein: CASSESGSPTNEKLFF
D gene: TRBD1; clone size: NA; V gene: TRBV10-2; J gene: TRBJ1-5; CDR3 DNA: TGCGCCAGCAGGGAGACAGGGGGAACCAATCAGCCCCAGCATTTT; CDR3 protein: CASRETGGTNQPQHF
D gene: NA; clone size: NA; V gene: TRBV7-2; J gene: TRBJ2-1; CDR3 DNA: TGTGCCAGCAGCGAGGAGGGCGATGAGCAGTTCTTC; CDR3 protein: CASSEEGDEQFF
D gene: NA; clone size: NA; V gene: TRBV5-1; J gene: TRBJ2-7; CDR3 DNA: TGCGCCAGCAGCTTGGACAACTACGAGCAGTACTTC; CDR3 protein: CASSLDNYEQYF
D gene: NA; clone size: NA; V gene: TRBV5-6; J gene: TRBJ2-5; CDR3 DNA: TGTGCCAGCAGCTTGGGCCGCCAGGTCGTCTCCCAAGAGACCCAGTACTTC; CDR3 protein: CASSLGRQVVSQETQYF
D gene: TRBD1; clone size: few; V gene: TRBV9; J gene: TRBJ1-3; CDR3 DNA: TGTGCCAGCAGCGTTCTCTCCGGGACAGGGGACAGCACCATATATTTT; CDR3 protein: CASSVLSGTGDSTIYF
D gene: TRBD1; clone size: NA; V gene: TRBV11-2; J gene: TRBJ1-2; CDR3 DNA: TGTGCCAGCAGCTTGACAGGGCCTGGCTACACCTTC; CDR3 protein: CASSLTGPGYTF
D gene: TRBD1; clone size: NA; V gene: TRBV28; J gene: TRBJ1-5; CDR3 DNA: TGTGCCAGCCAAGGGACAGGGGGAGCCTATAGCAATCAGCCCCAGCATTTT; CDR3 protein: CASQGTGGAYSNQPQHF
D gene: NA; clone size: NA; V gene: TRBV9; J gene: TRBJ2-2; CDR3 DNA: TGTGCCAGCAGCGCAGCGGTGCCCCAGGACACCGGGGAGCTGTTTTTT; CDR3 protein: CASSAAVPQDTGELFF
D gene: TRBD1; clone size: NA; V gene: TRBV7-6; J gene: TRBJ2-5; CDR3 DNA: TGTGCCAGCAGCTCCCAAACAGGGGTGCGGGAGACCCAGTACTTC; CDR3 protein: CASSSQTGVRETQYF
D gene: NA; clone size: NA; V gene: TRBV19; J gene: TRBJ1-4; CDR3 DNA: TGTGCCAGTAGTATGGGAGGGGGTACTAATGAAAAACTGTTTTTT; CDR3 protein: CASSMGGGTNEKLFF
D gene: TRBD1; clone size: few; V gene: TRBV30; J gene: TRBJ1-5; CDR3 DNA: TGTGCCTGGAGTGTCCCGGGGTATGGGGACAGGGTAAAATTGATACATCAGCCCCAGCATTTT; CDR3 protein: CAWSVPGYGDRVKLIHQPQHF
D gene: NA; clone size: once; V gene: TRBV7-2; J gene: TRBJ1-2; CDR3 DNA: TGTGCCAGCAGCTCCCGAGCGACAGAAAACTATGGCTACACCTTC; CDR3 protein: CASSSRATENYGYTF
D gene: NA; clone size: NA; V gene: TRBV28; J gene: TRBJ2-1; CDR3 DNA: TGTGCCAGCAGTCCTCAGGAATACAATGAGCAGTTCTTC; CDR3 protein: CASSPQEYNEQFF
D gene: NA; clone size: NA; V gene: TRBV19; J gene: TRBJ1-4; CDR3 DNA: TGTGCCAGTGGGGGGACGTCAACTAATGAAAAACTGTTTTTT; CDR3 protein: CASGGTSTNEKLFF
D gene: NA; clone size: NA; V gene: TRBV5-4; J gene: TRBJ2-5; CDR3 DNA: TGTGCCAGCAGCTTGGAGGCTCGGGGAGTGGAGACCCAGTACTTC; CDR3 protein: CASSLEARGVETQYF
D gene: TRBD1; clone size: once; V gene: TRBV5-4; J gene: TRBJ1-2; CDR3 DNA: TGTGCCAGCAGCTTCATAGGGACAGGGAACTATGGCTACACCTTC; CDR3 protein: CASSFIGTGNYGYTF
D gene: NA; clone size: few; V gene: TRBV6-6; J gene: TRBJ1-1; CDR3 DNA: TGTGCCAGCAGTTACAGGGGCGAATATATAGAAGCTTTCTTT; CDR3 protein: CASSYRGEYIEAFF
D gene: TRBD1; clone size: NA; V gene: TRBV10-3; J gene: TRBJ1-1; CDR3 DNA: TGTGCCATCAGGCCTCGGGTCACAGGGGATGAAGCTTTCTTT; CDR3 protein: CAIRPRVTGDEAFF
D gene: NA; clone size: NA; V gene: TRBV9; J gene: TRBJ1-3; CDR3 DNA: TGTGCCAGCAGCGTAGGGGGACACCCTGGAAACACCATATATTTT; CDR3 protein: CASSVGGHPGNTIYF
D gene: TRBD1; clone size: NA; V gene: TRBV6-6; J gene: TRBJ1-2; CDR3 DNA: TGTGCCAGCAGTTACGACACAGGGGGCGCGTATGGCTACACCTTC; CDR3 protein: CASSYDTGGAYGYTF
D gene: TRBD1; clone size: NA; V gene: TRBV5-6; J gene: TRBJ2-7; CDR3 DNA: TGTGCCAGCATCGGAGGTGGTGGGACAGGGACCAGCCGGATCAACTTC; CDR3 protein: CASIGGGGTGTSRINF
D gene: NA; clone size: NA; V gene: TRBV7-9; J gene: TRBJ1-5; CDR3 DNA: TGTGCCAGCAGCTTAGGGTCTTTTAACACCTTCAGCAATCAGCCCCAGCATTTT; CDR3 protein: CASSLGSFNTFSNQPQHF
D gene: TRBD1; clone size: NA; V gene: TRBV10-1; J gene: TRBJ1-6; CDR3 DNA: TGCGCCAGCAGTGATCGCGGACAGGGGCTGGAGAATTCACCCCTCCACTTT; CDR3 protein: CASSDRGQGLENSPLHF
D gene: NA; clone size: NA; V gene: TRBV7-2; J gene: TRBJ1-5; CDR3 DNA: TGTGCCAGCAGCTTACAGGTATCCGGCAATCAGCCCCAGCATTTT; CDR3 protein: CASSLQVSGNQPQHF
D gene: NA; clone size: NA; V gene: TRBV6-1; J gene: TRBJ1-2; CDR3 DNA: TGTGCCAGCAGTGACCGGGACACGGATGGCTACCCCTTC; CDR3 protein: CASSDRDTDGYPF